What follows is one T cell receptor (beta chain) and its context. Its antigen is undetermined. A J-beta primer mix and a sample-barcoded 5' primer were used in a second PCR of roughly 7 to 12 cycles. Each cDNA molecule was tagged by a template-switch adaptor that had 12 random nucleotides. TCRdb passed the 5' RACE reads through MiXCR, listing each CDR3 protein once. The top ten hold 25% to 30% of the sample, which has just over 800,000 distinct CDR3 sequences, around 68% seen once. The data are from a study of blood T cells in healthy people across ages. Study-wide findings and caveats: Measured against age, TCR beta diversity per million T cells decreased in a roughly linear manner. With donor CMV status unknown, expanded clonotype changes were possibly confounded.

CDR3 length equals 12 residues. Germline CDR1 reads DFQATT; CDR2 reads SNEGSKA (reference sequence). V was clipped by 5 bases and J by 0 bases, with 7 bases between them. Every donor provided 7.5 to 10 milliliters of peripheral blood. This sequence joins TRBV20-1 and TRBJ1-2; D is perhaps TRBD1 (5 bases). The source material was blood. The receptor was derived from a man aged 25 to 45 in good health. The CDR3 reads CSAQGPNYGYTF. CDR3 nucleotide sequence: TGCAGTGCTCAGGGCCCTAACTATGGCTACACCTTC.